These 20 T cell receptor beta chains came from one sample sequenced in a study of shared clonotypes between healthy human individuals. TCRdb's table, derived via immunoSEQ multiplex PCR, lists solely in-frame clones and lacks some. The data show about 710,000 clones, with around four fifths seen just once and 1.5% to 2% held by the top ten. Source material: memory CD4+ T cells sorted from blood. Subset: CD45RA-negative fraction. These receptors came from a woman in her 30s in good health.

The V call is TRBV6-6, the J call TRBJ2-1; a possible D gene is TRBD1 (7 bases). V was clipped by 0 bases and J by 7 bases, with 10 bases between them. The CDR3 has 14 residues. In germline, CDR1 is MNHNY, CDR2 SVGAGI (reference sequence). This chain's CDR3 is CASSYSTGRNEQFF. CDR3 nucleotide sequence: TGTGCCAGCAGTTACTCGACAGGGAGGAATGAGCAGTTCTTC.

Only one count was recorded for this clone. The chain combines TRBV6-5 with TRBJ2-7; maybe TRBD2 (5 bases). Germline V lookup: CDR1 MNHEY, CDR2 SVGAGI. V was pared by 4 bases and J by 1 base, with 11 bases between. The CDR3 is made up of 14 amino acids. The CDR3: CASSSSGVSYEQYF. The CDR3 nucleotides are TGTGCCAGCAGTTCCTCCGGGGTATCCTACGAGCAGTACTTC.

CDR3 in DNA: TGTGCCAGCAGGAAGGGGACAGGGAGTACCGGGGAGCTGTTTTTT. Translated, it gives CASRKGTGSTGELFF. V gene TRBV2 combines with J gene TRBJ2-2; 9 bases line up with TRBD1. Germline V gives CDR1 SNHLY, CDR2 FYNNEI. V was pared by 6 bases and J by 5 bases, with 7 bases of the junction left unmatched. The CDR3 has 15 residues. The complete variable domain, with remaining parts taken from reference TRBV2 and TRBJ2-2, reads EPEVTQTPSHQVTQMGQEVILRCVPISNHLYFYWYRQILGQKVEFLVSFYNNEISEKSEIFDDQFSVERPDGSNFTLKIRSTKLEDSAMYFCASRKGTGSTGELFFGEGSRLTVL.

V gene TRBV20-1 combines with J gene TRBJ2-1, with D unresolved. Between the trimmed V and J ends, which lost 3 bases and 5 bases, there was a span of 5 bases. CDR1 and CDR2 from the germline V gene are DFQATT and SNEGSKA (reference sequence). CDR3 length equals 11 residues. The CDR3 region is CSASSNNEQFF. CDR3 nucleotides: TGCAGTGCTAGCAGTAACAATGAGCAGTTCTTC.

The chain carries TRBV10-1 and TRBJ2-1, with D unclear. The V gene lost 2 bases and the J gene lost 6 bases, with 11 bases spanning the gap. Germline assignment: CDR1 WNHNN and CDR2 SYGVQD (reference sequence). CDR3 length equals 14 residues. CDR3 nucleotide sequence: TGCGCCAGCAGTGAGGACGAGGAAGGCAATGAGCAGTTCTTC. Residues: CASSEDEEGNEQFF.

Points on this clone: The same CDR3 also results from other DNA sequences found in this sample. J is TRBJ1-2 and V is TRBV5-1; D gene ambiguous. The CDR3 is made up of 13 amino acids. Germline CDR1 and CDR2: SGHRS and YFSETQ. V was pared by 2 bases and J by 2 bases, with 7 bases between. The CDR3 protein is CASSLGRNYGYTF. CDR3 in DNA: TGCGCCAGCAGCTTAGGACGGAACTATGGCTACACCTTC.

The chain has TRBV7-9 and TRBJ1-4; D remains unclear. V was cut by 4 bases and J by 6 bases, with 15 bases left in between. Germline V gene lookup returns CDR1 SEHNR and CDR2 FQNEAQ (reference sequence). The CDR3 consists of 15 residues. For the CDR3, the DNA is TGTGCCAGCAGCTACCGCGGCAGAAGAGATGAAAAACTGTTTTTT. Encoded protein: CASSYRGRRDEKLFF.

This clone appeared a few times. J is TRBJ1-1 and V is TRBV6-5, with unresolved D. With 2 bases removed from V and 3 bases from J, the gap between germline ends came to 7 bases. This CDR3 region has 13 residues. Per the germline V gene, CDR1 is MNHEY and CDR2 is SVGAGI. The CDR3 here is CASSYAGDTEAFF. The DNA of the CDR3 is TGTGCCAGCAGTTACGCTGGGGACACTGAAGCTTTCTTT.

The chain recombines TRBV19 with TRBJ2-1; 8 positions agree with TRBD2. The CDR3 runs 15 residues. With V trimmed by 11 bases and J by 0 bases, 9 bases remained unmatched. CDR1 and CDR2 (germline): LNHDA, SQIVND (reference sequence). CDR3 coding DNA: TGTGCCTCCTTCCCCCGGGAGGGCTCCTACAATGAGCAGTTCTTC. This sequence encodes CASFPREGSYNEQFF.

The DNA for the CDR3 is TGTGCCAGCAGCATTGGGACAGCGAGGACCTACGAGCAGTACTTC. Encoded protein: CASSIGTARTYEQYF. The chain combines TRBV7-9 with TRBJ2-7; 7 bases align to TRBD1. This CDR3 has 15 amino acids. Germline V CDR1 and CDR2: SEHNR, FQNEAQ (reference sequence). Losses at the gene ends were 5 bases for V and 2 bases for J; bases not matched to a gene: 9.

This chain connects TRBV19 to TRBJ1-1; 7 bases fit TRBD1. CDR1 and CDR2 (germline): LNHDA, SQIVND (reference sequence). This CDR3 comprises 16 residues. V was clipped by 3 bases and J by 8 bases; unmatched bases: 15. This chain's CDR3 is CASSIDRVPTSTEAFF. CDR3 DNA: TGTGCCAGTAGTATCGACAGGGTTCCCACCTCTACCGAAGCTTTCTTT.

Comments on this clone: Other DNA sequences in the sample encode the same CDR3. The V gene is TRBV29-1, the J gene TRBJ2-3, with 10 nucleotides matching TRBD2. Germline-derived CDR1 and CDR2 are SQVTM and ANQGSEA. The CDR3 runs to 14 residues. V was clipped by 6 bases and J by 1 base; unmatched bases: 4. The CDR3 reads CSVAGTSGTDTQYF. The CDR3 DNA reads TGCAGCGTAGCCGGGACTAGCGGCACAGATACGCAGTATTTT.

This clone was picked up one time. Here the CDR3 DNA reads TGTGCCAGCAGTCCCCAAGCGGGAGCCTACGAGCAGTACTTC. Residues: CASSPQAGAYEQYF. The rearrangement links TRBV27 to TRBJ2-7, with TRBD2 matching over 8 bases. The CDR3 is 14 amino acids. Per germline, CDR1 MNHEY and CDR2 SMNVEV (reference sequence). The J segment lost 2 bases and the V segment lost 5 bases, leaving 5 bases of the junction unmatched.

This clone showed up just a few times. The V and J genes are TRBV7-8 and TRBJ2-7, with a tentative D call TRBD1 (5 bases). Looked up from germline, CDR1 is SGHVS and CDR2 is FQNEAQ. V was cut by 1 base and J by 6 bases, with 7 bases left in between. CDR3 length: 12 amino acids. CDR3 sequence reads: CASSLEGVEQYF. CDR3 DNA sequence: TGTGCCAGCAGCTTAGAAGGGGTCGAGCAGTACTTC.

The chain combines TRBV5-1 with TRBJ2-3; D is perhaps TRBD1 (6 bases). The CDR3 is 16 residues long. The germline gives CDR1 SGHRS, CDR2 YFSETQ. Trimming removed 5 bases from V and 3 bases from J, with 19 bases in between. CDR3 protein: CASRGIGQWMTDTQYF. The CDR3 region has the DNA TGCGCCAGCAGGGGGATAGGACAGTGGATGACAGATACGCAGTATTTT.

The rearrangement joins TRBV9 to TRBJ2-5; TRBD2 agrees at 10 bases. V gave up 4 bases and J gave up 2 bases; unmatched junction bases: 8. CDR3 length: 16 residues. Germline CDR1 SGDLS, CDR2 YYNGEE. The CDR3 region is CASSRRGTSEQETQYF. In DNA, the CDR3 is TGTGCCAGCAGCCGTAGAGGGACTAGCGAGCAAGAGACCCAGTACTTC.

Regarding this clone: One junction end disagrees with the germline gene, perhaps due to a read error. The chain recombines TRBV5-6 with TRBJ1-5; D is undetermined. The CDR3 is 12 residues long. The V gene's germline CDR1 is SGHDT and CDR2 YYEEEE. CDR3 sequence (DNA): TGTGCCAGCAGCTTATTTAATCAACCCCAGCATTTT. This codes for CASSLFNQPQHF.

This rearrangement joins TRBV6-5 to TRBJ1-3; no definite D call. This CDR3 is built from 16 residues. CDR1 is MNHEY and CDR2 is SVGAGI in the germline V gene. The V and J ends lost 0 bases and 0 bases respectively, with 9 bases between them. CDR3 residues: CASSYSPSDSGNTIYF. DNA for the CDR3: TGTGCCAGCAGTTACTCCCCGTCGGACTCTGGAAACACCATATATTTT.

The rearrangement joins TRBV15 to TRBJ2-2; tentative D call: TRBD2 (6 bases). V lost 7 bases and J 1 base, leaving 10 bases between the germline ends. This CDR3 comprises 14 residues. Germline V gene data show CDR1 as LNHNV and CDR2 as YYDKDF (reference sequence). CDR3 DNA sequence: TGTGCCACCAAGGGCGGGGTGAACACCGGGGAGCTGTTTTTT. Residues: CATKGGVNTGELFF.

This clone was counted between two and nine times. J is TRBJ2-7 and V is TRBV5-1; TRBD1 is a possible D gene (7 bases). Trimming left V 4 bases short and J 6 bases short, with 20 bases between. CDR1 is SGHRS, CDR2 YFSETQ, per germline. CDR3 size: 15 residues. The CDR3 is CASSVPQGGESEQYF. CDR3 nucleotide sequence: TGCGCCAGCAGCGTCCCCCAGGGGGGAGAGTCCGAGCAGTACTTC.